The source of this T cell receptor (beta chain) is a study of cytomegalovirus exposure and HLA in healthy donors. The study, taken as a whole, reports: A classifier reportedly called cytomegalovirus status with high sensitivity and specificity. There were under 200 TCR beta chains listed as cytomegalovirus-associated. Many donors carried some public TCRs, although rarity characterized most TCR sequences.

Regarding this clone: The antigen is unknown.

The table came from immunoSEQ multiplex PCR; TCRdb's copy has only in-frame clones and leaves some out. Of around 66,000 clones in the sample, approximately 96% were seen once. The study drew the donors from its approximately 110-subject validation cohort, separate from the approximately 700-subject first cohort. Deletions cut 6 bases from V and 2 bases from J, with 14 bases between. This CDR3 has 15 amino acids. CDR1 MNHEY and CDR2 SVGAGI come from the germline V gene. This receptor was identified in a woman between 18 and 29 years old in good health and CMV-seropositive. J is TRBJ1-5 and V is TRBV6-5, with a possible D match to TRBD1 (5 bases). Sequencing was carried out using PBMCs. The CDR3 DNA sequence: TGTGCCAGCAGGTCACAGGTTTGGGGCAATCAGCCCCAGCATTTT. This encodes CASRSQVWGNQPQHF.